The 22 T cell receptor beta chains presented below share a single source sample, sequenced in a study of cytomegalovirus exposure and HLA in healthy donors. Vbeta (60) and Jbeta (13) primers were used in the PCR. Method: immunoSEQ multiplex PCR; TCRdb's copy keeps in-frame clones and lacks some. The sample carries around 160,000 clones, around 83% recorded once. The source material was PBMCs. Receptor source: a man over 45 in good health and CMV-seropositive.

This CDR3 reads CASSQGGGGNQPQHF. The CDR3 DNA reads TGTGCCAGCAGCCAGGGGGGTGGGGGCAATCAGCCCCAGCATTTT. The chain joins TRBV28 to TRBJ1-5; 7 positions match TRBD1. The CDR3 is made up of 15 amino acids. The J segment lost 2 bases and the V segment lost 6 bases, leaving 7 bases of the junction unmatched. CDR1 and CDR2 from the germline V gene are MDHEN and SYDVKM.

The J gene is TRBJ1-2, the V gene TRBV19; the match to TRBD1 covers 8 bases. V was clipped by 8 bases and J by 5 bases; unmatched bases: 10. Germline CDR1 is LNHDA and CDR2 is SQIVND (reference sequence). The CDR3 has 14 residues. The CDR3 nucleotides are TGTGCCAGTGGCCCTGGACAGGGAAAATATGGCTACACCTTC. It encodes CASGPGQGKYGYTF.

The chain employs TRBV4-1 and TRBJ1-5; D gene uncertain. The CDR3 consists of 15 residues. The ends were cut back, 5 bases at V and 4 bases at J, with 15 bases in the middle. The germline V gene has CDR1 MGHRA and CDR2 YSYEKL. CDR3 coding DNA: TGCGCCAGCAGCGCGGAAAGCGACCCGAATCAGCCCCAGCATTTT. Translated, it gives CASSAESDPNQPQHF.

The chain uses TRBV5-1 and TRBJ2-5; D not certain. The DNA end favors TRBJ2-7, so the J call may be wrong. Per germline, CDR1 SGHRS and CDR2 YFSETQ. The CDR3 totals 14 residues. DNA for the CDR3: TGCGCCAGCAGCTTGTATGATAACTCCTACGAGCAGTACTTC. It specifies CASSLYDNSYEQYF.

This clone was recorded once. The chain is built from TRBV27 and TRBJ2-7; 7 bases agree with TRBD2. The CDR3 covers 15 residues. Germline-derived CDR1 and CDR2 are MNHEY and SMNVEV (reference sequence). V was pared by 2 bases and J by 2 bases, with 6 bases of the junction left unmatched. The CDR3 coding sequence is TGTGCCAGCAGTTTAGGGTCTAGCGGAACCTACGAGCAGTACTTC. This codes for CASSLGSSGTYEQYF.

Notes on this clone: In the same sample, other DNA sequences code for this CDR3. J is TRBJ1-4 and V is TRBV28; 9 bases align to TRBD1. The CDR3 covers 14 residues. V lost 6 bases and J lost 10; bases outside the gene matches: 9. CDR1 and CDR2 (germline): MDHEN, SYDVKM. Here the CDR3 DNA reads TGTGCCAGCAGGGAGGGACAGGGTTTTGGAAAACTGTTTTTT. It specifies CASREGQGFGKLFF.

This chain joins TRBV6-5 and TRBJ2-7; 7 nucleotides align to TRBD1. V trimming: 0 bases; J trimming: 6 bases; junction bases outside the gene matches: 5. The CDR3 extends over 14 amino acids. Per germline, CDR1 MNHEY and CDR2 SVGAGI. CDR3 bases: TGTGCCAGCAGTTACTCGAGGGGGCGCGGCGAGCAGTACTTC. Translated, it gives CASSYSRGRGEQYF.

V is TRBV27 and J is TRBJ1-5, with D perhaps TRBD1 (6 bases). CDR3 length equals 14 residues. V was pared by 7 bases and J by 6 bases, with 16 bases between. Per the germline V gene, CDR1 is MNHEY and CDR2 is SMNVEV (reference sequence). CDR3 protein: CASTNRESGQPQHF. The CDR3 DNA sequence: TGTGCCAGCACCAACAGGGAGAGCGGTCAGCCCCAGCATTTT.

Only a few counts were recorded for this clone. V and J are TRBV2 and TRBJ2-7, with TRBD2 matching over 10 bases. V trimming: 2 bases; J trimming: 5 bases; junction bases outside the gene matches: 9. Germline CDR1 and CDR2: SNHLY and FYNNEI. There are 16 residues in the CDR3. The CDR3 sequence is CASSERDGGTSDEQYF. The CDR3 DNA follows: TGTGCCAGCAGTGAAAGGGACGGTGGGACTAGCGACGAGCAGTACTTC.

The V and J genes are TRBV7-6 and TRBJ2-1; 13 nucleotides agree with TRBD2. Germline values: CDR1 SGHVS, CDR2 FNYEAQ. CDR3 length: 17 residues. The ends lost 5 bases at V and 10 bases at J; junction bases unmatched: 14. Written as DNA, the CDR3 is TGTGCCAGCAGCATGGAACTAGCGGGAGGGCGTAGGAGCGAGCAGTTCTTC. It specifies CASSMELAGGRRSEQFF.

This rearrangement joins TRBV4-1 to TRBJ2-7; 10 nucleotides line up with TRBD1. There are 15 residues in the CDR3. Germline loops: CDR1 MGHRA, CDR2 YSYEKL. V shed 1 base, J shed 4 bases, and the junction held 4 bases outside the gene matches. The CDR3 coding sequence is TGCGCCAGCAGCCAAGGACAGGGGGCAGAATACGAGCAGTACTTC. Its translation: CASSQGQGAEYEQYF.

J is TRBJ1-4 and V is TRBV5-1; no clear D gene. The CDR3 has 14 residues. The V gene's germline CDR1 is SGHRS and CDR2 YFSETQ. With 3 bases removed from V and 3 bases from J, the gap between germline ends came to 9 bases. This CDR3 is CASSYTAPNEKLFF. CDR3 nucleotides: TGCGCCAGCAGCTACACAGCCCCTAATGAAAAACTGTTTTTT.

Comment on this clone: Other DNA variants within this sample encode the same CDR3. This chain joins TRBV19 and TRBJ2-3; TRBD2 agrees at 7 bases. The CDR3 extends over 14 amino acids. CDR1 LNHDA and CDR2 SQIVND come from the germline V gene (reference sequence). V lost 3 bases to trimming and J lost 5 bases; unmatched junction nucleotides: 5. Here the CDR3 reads CASSIGGSRDTQYF. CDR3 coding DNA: TGTGCCAGTAGTATTGGCGGGAGTCGAGATACGCAGTATTTT.

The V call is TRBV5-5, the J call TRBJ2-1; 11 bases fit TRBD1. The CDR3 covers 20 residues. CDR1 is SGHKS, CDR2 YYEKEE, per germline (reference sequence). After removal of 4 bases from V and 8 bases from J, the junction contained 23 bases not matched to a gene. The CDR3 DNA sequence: TGTGCCAGCAGCCCTCCCCTCGAGACGACACGGACAGGGGGCAGAGATGAGCAGTTCTTC. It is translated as CASSPPLETTRTGGRDEQFF.

The CDR3 coding sequence is TGTGCCAGCAGTTTGTATACGGTGAACACTGAAGCTTTCTTT. Translating gives CASSLYTVNTEAFF. This chain uses TRBV2 with TRBJ1-1; D gene ambiguous. V lost 5 bases, J lost 0 bases, and 10 bases lay in between. The CDR3 length is 14 residues. Germline CDR1 SNHLY, CDR2 FYNNEI.

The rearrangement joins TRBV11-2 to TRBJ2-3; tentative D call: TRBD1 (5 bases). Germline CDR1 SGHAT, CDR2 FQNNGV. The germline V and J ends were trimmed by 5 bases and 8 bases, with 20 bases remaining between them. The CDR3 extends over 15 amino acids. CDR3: CASSVRGGAVGTQYF. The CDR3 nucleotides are TGTGCCAGCAGCGTAAGAGGTGGGGCTGTTGGTACGCAGTATTTT.

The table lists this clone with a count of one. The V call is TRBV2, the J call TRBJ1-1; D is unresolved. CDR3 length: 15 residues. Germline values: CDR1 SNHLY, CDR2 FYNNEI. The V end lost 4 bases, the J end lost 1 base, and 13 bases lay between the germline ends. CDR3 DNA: TGTGCCAGCAGTGGATTCGGGTTGGGGAACACTGAAGCTTTCTTT. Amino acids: CASSGFGLGNTEAFF.

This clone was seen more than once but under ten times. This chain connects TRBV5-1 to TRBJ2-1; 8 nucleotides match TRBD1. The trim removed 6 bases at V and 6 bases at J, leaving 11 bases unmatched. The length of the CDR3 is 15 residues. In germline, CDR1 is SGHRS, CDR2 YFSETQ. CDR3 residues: CASNKRTGKGNEQFF. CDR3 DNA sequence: TGCGCCAGCAACAAACGGACAGGGAAGGGCAATGAGCAGTTCTTC.

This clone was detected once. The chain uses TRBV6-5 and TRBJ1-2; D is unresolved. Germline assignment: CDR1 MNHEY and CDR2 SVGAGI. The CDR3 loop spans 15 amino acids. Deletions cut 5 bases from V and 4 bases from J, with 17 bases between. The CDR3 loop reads CASSPSTLSSYGYTF. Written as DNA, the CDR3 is TGTGCCAGCAGTCCATCGACACTTAGTAGCTATGGCTACACCTTC.

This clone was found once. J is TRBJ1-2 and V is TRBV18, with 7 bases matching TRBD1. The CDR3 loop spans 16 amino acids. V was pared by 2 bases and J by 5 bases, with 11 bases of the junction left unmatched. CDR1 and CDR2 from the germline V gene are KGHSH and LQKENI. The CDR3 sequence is CASSPSPEGAVYGYTF. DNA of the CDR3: TGTGCCAGCTCACCAAGTCCCGAGGGGGCGGTATATGGCTACACCTTC.

The CDR3 sequence is CASSLGTGSNTIYF. DNA for the CDR3: TGCGCCAGCAGCCTTGGGACAGGGAGCAACACCATATATTTT. V usage is TRBV5-1 and J usage is TRBJ1-3; 9 positions agree with TRBD1. The CDR3 length is 14 residues. Germline trimming cut 4 bases from V and 7 bases from J; bases unmatched to any gene: 6. Germline values: CDR1 SGHRS, CDR2 YFSETQ.

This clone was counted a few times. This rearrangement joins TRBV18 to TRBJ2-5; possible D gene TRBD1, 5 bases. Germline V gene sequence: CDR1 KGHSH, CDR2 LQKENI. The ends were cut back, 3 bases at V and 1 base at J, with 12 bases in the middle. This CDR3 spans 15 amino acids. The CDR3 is CASSPPGFSQETQYF. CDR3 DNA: TGTGCCAGCTCACCTCCAGGGTTTAGCCAAGAGACCCAGTACTTC. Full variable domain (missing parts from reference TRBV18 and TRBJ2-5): NAGVMQNPRHLVRRRGQEARLRCSPMKGHSHVYWYRQLPEEGLKFMVYLQKENIIDESGMPKERFSAEFPKEGPSILRIQQVVRGDSAAYFCASSPPGFSQETQYFGPGTRLLVL.